The clone carrying this T cell receptor beta chain has only one observation. Only in-frame clones appear in the TCRdb table, and some are missing; sequencing was by immunoSEQ multiplex PCR. The data hold roughly 30,000 clones, with less than 85% observed a single time. This sample is part of a study of blood T cell repertoires in COVID-19. Study in general: The samples span acute and convalescent COVID-19 from the United States, Italy and Spain.

V dropped 4 bases and J dropped 2 bases, with 15 bases sitting between them. The CDR3 length is 16 residues. The V gene's germline CDR1 is MDHEN and CDR2 SYDVKM. The TCR was taken from a human donor with acute or convalescent COVID-19. The donor label of this sample is uncertain. This sequence joins TRBV28 and TRBJ1-5; TRBD1 might be the D (6 bases). The sequenced material came from peripheral blood. CDR3 amino acids: CASSSPQGAGNQPQHF. The CDR3 coding sequence is TGTGCCAGCAGTTCACCACAGGGCGCGGGCAATCAGCCCCAGCATTTT.